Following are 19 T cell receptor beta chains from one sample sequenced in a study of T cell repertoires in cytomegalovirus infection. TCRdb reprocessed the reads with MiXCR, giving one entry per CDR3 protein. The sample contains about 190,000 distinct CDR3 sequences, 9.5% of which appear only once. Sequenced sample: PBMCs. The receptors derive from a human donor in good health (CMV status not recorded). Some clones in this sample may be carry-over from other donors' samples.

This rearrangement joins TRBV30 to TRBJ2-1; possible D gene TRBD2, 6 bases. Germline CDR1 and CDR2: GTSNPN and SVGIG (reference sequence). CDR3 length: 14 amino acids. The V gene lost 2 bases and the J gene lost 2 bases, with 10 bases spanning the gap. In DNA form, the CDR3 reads TGTGCCTGGAGTAAAGGCGGGACCTACAATGAGCAGTTCTTC. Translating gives CAWSKGGTYNEQFF.

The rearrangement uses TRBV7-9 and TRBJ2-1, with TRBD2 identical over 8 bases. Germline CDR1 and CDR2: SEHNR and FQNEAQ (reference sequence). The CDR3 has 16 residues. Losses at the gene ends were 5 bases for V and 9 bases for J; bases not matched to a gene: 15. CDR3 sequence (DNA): TGTGCCAGCAGCCAGTCTCGGTCGGGAGGGCCGAGTGAGCAGTTCTTC. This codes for CASSQSRSGGPSEQFF.

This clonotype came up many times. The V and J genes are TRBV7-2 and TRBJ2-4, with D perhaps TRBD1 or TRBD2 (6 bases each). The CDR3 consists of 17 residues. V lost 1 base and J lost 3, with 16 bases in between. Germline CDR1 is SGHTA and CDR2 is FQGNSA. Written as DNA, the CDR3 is TGTGCCAGCAGCTTAGATTCCGGGGGCCGGGGCAAAAACATTCAGTACTTC. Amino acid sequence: CASSLDSGGRGKNIQYF.

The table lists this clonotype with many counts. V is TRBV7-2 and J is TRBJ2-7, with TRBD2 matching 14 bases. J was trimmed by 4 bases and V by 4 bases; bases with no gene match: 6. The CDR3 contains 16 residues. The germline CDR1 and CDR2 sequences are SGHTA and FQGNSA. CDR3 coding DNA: TGTGCCAGCAGCTACGAAGGGACTAGCGGGGGTTACGAGCAGTACTTC. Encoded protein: CASSYEGTSGGYEQYF.

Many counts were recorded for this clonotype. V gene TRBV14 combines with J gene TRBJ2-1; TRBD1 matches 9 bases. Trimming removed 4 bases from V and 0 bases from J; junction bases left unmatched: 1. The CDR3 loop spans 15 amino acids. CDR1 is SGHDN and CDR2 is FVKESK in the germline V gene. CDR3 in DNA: TGTGCCAGCAGCCTGACAGGGGGCTCCTACAATGAGCAGTTCTTC. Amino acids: CASSLTGGSYNEQFF.

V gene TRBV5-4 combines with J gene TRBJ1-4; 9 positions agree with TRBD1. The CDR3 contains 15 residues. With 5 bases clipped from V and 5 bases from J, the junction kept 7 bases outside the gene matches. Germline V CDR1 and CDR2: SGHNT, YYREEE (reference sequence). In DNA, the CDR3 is TGTGCCAGCAGTCTCGACAGGGGGAAGAATGAAAAACTGTTTTTT. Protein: CASSLDRGKNEKLFF.

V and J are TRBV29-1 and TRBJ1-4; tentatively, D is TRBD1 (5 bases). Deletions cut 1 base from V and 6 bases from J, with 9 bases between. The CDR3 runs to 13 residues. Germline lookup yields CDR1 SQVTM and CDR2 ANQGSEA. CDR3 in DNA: TGCAGCGTTGAAGCGGCGACAGATGAAAAACTGTTTTTT. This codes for CSVEAATDEKLFF. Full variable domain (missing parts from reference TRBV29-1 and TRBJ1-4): SAVISQKPSRDICQRGTSLTIQCQVDSQVTMMFWYRQQPGQSLTLIATANQGSEATYESGFVIDKFPISRPNLTFSTLTVSNMSPEDSSIYLCSVEAATDEKLFFGSGTQLSVL.

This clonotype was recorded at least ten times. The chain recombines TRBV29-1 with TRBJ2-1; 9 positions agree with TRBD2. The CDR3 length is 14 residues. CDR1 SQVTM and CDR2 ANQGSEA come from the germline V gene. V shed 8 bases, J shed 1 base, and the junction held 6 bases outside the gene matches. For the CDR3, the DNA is TGCAGCTTTGGCGCGGGAGGGTCCTACAATGAGCAGTTCTTC. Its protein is CSFGAGGSYNEQFF.

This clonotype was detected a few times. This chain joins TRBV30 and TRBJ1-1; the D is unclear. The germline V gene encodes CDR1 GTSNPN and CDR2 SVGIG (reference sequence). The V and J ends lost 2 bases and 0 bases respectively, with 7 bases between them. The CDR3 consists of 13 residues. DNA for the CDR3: TGTGCCTGGAGTCAGGAGATGAACACTGAAGCTTTCTTT. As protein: CAWSQEMNTEAFF.

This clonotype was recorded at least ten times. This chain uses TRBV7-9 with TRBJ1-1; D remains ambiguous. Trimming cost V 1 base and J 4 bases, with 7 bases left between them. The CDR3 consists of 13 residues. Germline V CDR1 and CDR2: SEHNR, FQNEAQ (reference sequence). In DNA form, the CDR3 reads TGTGCCAGCAGCTTAGAAGGTGGCACTGAAGCTTTCTTT. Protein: CASSLEGGTEAFF.

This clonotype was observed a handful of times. CDR3 nucleotides: TGTGCCAGCAGTGACCCCCGGAGCGAGGAGACCCAGTACTTC. Residues: CASSDPRSEETQYF. V and J are TRBV2 and TRBJ2-5; D unclear. The ends were cut back, 3 bases at V and 5 bases at J, with 13 bases in the middle. Looked up from germline, CDR1 is SNHLY and CDR2 is FYNNEI. This CDR3 comprises 14 residues.

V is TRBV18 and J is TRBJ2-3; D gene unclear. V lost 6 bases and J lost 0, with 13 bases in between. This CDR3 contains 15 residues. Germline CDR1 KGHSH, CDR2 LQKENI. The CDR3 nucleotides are TGTGCCAGCTCGACCATACACTCTAGCACAGATACGCAGTATTTT. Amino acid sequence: CASSTIHSSTDTQYF.

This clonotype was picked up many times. The CDR3 DNA follows: TGCGCCAGCAGCCAACAAACAACCCCGGGGACTGAAGCTTTCTTT. The encoded protein is CASSQQTTPGTEAFF. The genes are TRBV5-1 and TRBJ1-1; D not certain. Germline V gene lookup returns CDR1 SGHRS and CDR2 YFSETQ. The CDR3 consists of 15 residues. V was trimmed by 4 bases and J by 5 bases, leaving 18 bases between them.

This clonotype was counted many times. CDR3 protein: CASSYGGIQETQYF. CDR3 DNA sequence: TGTGCCAGCAGTTATGGCGGGATCCAAGAGACCCAGTACTTC. J is TRBJ2-5 and V is TRBV6-2 or TRBV6-3; D is perhaps TRBD2 (6 bases). CDR1 is MNHEY, CDR2 SVGEGT, per germline. V was trimmed by 3 bases and J by 1 base, leaving 9 bases between them. The CDR3 runs 14 residues.

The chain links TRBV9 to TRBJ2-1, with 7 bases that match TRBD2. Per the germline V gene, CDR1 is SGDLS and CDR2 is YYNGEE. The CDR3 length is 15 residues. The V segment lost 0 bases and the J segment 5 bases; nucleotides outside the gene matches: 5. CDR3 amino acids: CASSVAPSGNNEQFF. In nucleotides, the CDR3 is TGTGCCAGCAGCGTAGCTCCTAGCGGAAACAATGAGCAGTTCTTC.

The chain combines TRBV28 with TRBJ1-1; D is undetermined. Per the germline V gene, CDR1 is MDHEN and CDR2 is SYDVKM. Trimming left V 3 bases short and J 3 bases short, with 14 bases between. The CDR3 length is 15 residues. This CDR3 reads CASSFDAGTYTEAFF. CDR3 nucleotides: TGTGCCAGCAGTTTTGATGCAGGCACTTACACTGAAGCTTTCTTT.

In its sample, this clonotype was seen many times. This CDR3 reads CASSLIDLGGPGSMETQYF. CDR3 bases: TGTGCCAGCAGCTTAATAGATTTAGGGGGACCCGGTTCGATGGAGACCCAGTACTTC. The chain couples TRBV7-8 to TRBJ2-5, with TRBD1 as a possible D gene (6 bases). Deletions cut 2 bases from V and 5 bases from J, with 27 bases between. CDR3 size: 19 residues. Germline V gene data show CDR1 as SGHVS and CDR2 as FQNEAQ.

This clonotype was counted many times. This chain's CDR3 is CASSGGAKNIQYF. DNA of the CDR3: TGTGCCAGCAGCGGGGGAGCCAAAAACATTCAGTACTTC. The gene calls are TRBV7-2 and TRBJ2-4; D could derive from TRBD1 or TRBD2 (5 bases each). This CDR3 region has 13 residues. Trimming cost V 5 bases and J 0 bases, with 5 bases left between them. CDR1 and CDR2 (germline): SGHTA, FQGNSA. Full variable domain (outside the CDR3, taken from reference TRBV7-2 and TRBJ2-4): GAGVSQSPSNKVTEKGKDVELRCDPISGHTALYWYRQSLGQGLEFLIYFQGNSAPDKSGLPSDRFSAERTGGSVSTLTIQRTQQEDSAVYLCASSGGAKNIQYFGAGTRLSVL.

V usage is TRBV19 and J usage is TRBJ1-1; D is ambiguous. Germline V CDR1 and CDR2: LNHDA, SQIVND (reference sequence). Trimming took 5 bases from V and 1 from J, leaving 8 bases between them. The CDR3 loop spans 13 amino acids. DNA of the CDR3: TGTGCCAGTAGTGAGTTTCCGAACACTGAAGCTTTCTTT. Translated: CASSEFPNTEAFF.